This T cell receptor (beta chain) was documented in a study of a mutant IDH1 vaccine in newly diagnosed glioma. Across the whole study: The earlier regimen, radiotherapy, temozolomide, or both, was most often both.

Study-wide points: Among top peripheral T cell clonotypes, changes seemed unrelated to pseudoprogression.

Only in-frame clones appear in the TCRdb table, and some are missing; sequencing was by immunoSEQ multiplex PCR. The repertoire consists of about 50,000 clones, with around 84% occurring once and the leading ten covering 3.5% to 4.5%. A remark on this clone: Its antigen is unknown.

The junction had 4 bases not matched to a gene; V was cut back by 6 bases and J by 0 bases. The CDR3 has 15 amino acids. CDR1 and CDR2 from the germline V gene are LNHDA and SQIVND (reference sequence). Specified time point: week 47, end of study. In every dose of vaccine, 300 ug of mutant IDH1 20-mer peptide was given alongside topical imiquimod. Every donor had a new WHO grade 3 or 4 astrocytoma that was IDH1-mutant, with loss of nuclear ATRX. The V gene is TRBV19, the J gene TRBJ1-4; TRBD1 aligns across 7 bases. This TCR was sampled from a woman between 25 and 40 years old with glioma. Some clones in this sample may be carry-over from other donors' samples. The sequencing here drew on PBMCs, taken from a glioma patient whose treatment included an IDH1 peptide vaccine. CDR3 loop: CASRDRIATNEKLFF. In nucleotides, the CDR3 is TGTGCCAGTAGGGACAGGATCGCAACTAATGAAAAACTGTTTTTT. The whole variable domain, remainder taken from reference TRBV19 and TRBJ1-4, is DGGITQSPKYLFRKEGQNVTLSCEQNLNHDAMYWYRQDPGQGLRLIYYSQIVNDFQKGDIAEGYSVSREKKESFPLTVTSAQKNPTAFYLCASRDRIATNEKLFFGSGTQLSVL.